The source of this TCR beta chain is a study of intratumoral heterogeneity in liver cancer. Study-level background: Across the full approximately 15-patient cohort, most patients were male and a median age of roughly 69 years was recorded. The study combined RNA-seq, DNA sequencing, TCR-seq and SNP array data from multiple regions of hepatocellular carcinoma specimens to study intratumor heterogeneity. A total of just over 70 multiregional samples from around 14 HCC patients, consisting of 51 tumoral and approximately 20 adjacent nontumoral regions, were included in the overall cohort. Overall study results and their limits: Limitations acknowledged by the authors included a relatively low number of patients and under-sampled representation of tumor-infiltrating lymphocytes.

Every patient had early-stage hepatocellular carcinoma and went to surgical resection without receiving any prior therapy. Sampled areas lacked macroscopic evidence of necrosis or hemorrhage. Multiple regions from two patients underwent TCR sequencing (ImmunoSeq). Frozen tissue samples from resection were taken at least 1 cm away from one another. Samples labelled N came from nontumoral liver tissue adjacent to the tumor. Genomic DNA was extracted from bulk tissue using the DNeasy blood and tissue kit. Cut back by 0 bases and 1 base, the V and J ends lie 9 bases apart. CDR1 and CDR2, per the germline V gene (reference sequence), are SGHNT and YYREEE. The cysteine opens and the phenylalanine closes a CDR3 of 15 amino acids. Only the CDR3 DNA stays, 45 bases, in frame from base 1. This clone was counted a few times. Its antigen target is currently unknown. Base qualities are not recorded, but no much larger clone differs from it by a single base.

Using the immunoSEQ assay, the TCR beta chain CDR3 regions were sequenced from genomic DNA. Rearranged VDJ segments were amplified with primers that anneal to V and J segments. Processing in the source paper ran as follows. Clonality and richness metrics were computed with the ImmunoSeq Analyzer software. Differentially abundant clones between regions were identified using Fisher's exact test plus a beta-binomial method for added stringency. The table was pulled from immuneACCESS by TCRdb, which kept in-frame rearrangements only. Such tables lose some clones; where checked, under half of the loss comes from unresolved V genes, and the rest has no known cause. The DNA was the basis for D and trimming; V, J and clone size are from that table. The sample has thousands of clones on record, around 72% of them singletons. The top ten clonotypes cover roughly a fifth of the sample.

This chain is built from TRBV5-4 and TRBJ2-3; the D gene lacks a confident call. Sequencing was performed on tumor-adjacent normal tissue, taken before any cancer treatment. The clonotype was recovered from a man aged 65-85 years with hepatocellular carcinoma. The nucleotide sequence is TGTGCCAGCAGCTTGGAGGGTAGGGGCACAGATACGCAGTATTTT. Protein translation: CASSLEGRGTDTQYF.